The rows below give T cell receptor beta chains drawn from one sample of a study of T cells in Graves' hyperthyroidism and ophthalmopathy. TCRdb reprocessed the multiplex PCR reads via MiXCR and lists one record per CDR3 protein. This repertoire shows some 440,000 distinct CDR3 sequences, about a sixth found once; its top ten account for about 7.7%. Sequenced input: blood. The receptors were gathered from a woman between 18 and 29 years old with Graves' hyperthyroidism. The CDR3 runs from the conserved cysteine through the conserved F or W. Each record gives: V gene, J gene, CDR3 protein.

>TRBV2|TRBJ1-2
CASSGSRGHNYGYTF
>TRBV9|TRBJ1-2
CASSVSDLAGRGAYNYGYTF
>TRBV28|TRBJ1-5
CASSFPGTAPFYSNQPQHF
>TRBV20-1|TRBJ2-4
CSAMTSGAKNIQYF
>TRBV27|TRBJ2-5
CASSLGGSGGRGETQYF
>TRBV10-1|TRBJ2-1
CASSEESGDEQFF
>TRBV12-3/TRBV12-4|TRBJ2-7
CASRPGTGPGEQYF
>TRBV28|TRBJ1-4
CASVAGRNEKLFF
>TRBV20-1|TRBJ1-6
CSARGDTANNSPLHF
>TRBV7-6|TRBJ2-7
CASSLETSGSYEQYF